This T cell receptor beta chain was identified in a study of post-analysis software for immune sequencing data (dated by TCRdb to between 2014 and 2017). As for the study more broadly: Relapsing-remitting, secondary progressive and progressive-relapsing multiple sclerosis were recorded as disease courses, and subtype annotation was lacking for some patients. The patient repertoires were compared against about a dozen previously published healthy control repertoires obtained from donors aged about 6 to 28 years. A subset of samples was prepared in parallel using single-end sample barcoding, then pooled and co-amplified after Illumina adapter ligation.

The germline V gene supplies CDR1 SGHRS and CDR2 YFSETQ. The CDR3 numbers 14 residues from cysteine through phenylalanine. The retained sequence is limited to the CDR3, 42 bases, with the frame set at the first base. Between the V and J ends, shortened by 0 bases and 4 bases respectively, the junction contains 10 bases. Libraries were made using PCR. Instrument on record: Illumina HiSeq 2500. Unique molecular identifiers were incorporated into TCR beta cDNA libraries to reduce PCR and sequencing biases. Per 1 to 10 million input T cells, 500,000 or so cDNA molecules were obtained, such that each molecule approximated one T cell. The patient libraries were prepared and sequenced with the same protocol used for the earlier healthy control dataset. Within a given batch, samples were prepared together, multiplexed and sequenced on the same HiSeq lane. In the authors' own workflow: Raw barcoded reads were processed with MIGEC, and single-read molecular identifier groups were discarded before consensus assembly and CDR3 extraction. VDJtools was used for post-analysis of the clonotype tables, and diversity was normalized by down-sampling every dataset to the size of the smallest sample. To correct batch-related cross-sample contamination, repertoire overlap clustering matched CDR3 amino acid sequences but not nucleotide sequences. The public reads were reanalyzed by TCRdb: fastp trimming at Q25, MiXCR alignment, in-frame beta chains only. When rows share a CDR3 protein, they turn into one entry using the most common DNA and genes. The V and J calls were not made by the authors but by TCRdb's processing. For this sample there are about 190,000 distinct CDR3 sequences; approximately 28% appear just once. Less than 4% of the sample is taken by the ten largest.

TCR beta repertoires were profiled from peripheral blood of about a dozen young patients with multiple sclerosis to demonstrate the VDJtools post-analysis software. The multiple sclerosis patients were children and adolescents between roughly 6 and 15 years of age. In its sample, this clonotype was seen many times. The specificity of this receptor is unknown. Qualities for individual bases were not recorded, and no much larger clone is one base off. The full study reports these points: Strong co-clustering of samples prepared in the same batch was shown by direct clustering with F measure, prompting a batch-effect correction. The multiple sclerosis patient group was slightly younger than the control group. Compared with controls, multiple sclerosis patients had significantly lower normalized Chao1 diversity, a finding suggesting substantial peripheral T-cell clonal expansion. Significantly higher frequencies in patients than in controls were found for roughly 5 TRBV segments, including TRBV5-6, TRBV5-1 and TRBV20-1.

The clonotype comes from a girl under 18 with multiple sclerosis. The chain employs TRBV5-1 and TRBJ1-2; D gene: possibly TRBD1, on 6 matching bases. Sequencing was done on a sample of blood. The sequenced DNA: TGCGCCAGCAGCTTGGACAGGGCGGGCTATGGCTACACCTTC. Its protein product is CASSLDRAGYGYTF. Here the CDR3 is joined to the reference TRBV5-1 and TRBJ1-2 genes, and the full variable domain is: KAGVTQTPRYLIKTRGQQVTLSCSPISGHRSVSWYQQTPGQGLQFLFEYFSETQRNKGNFPGRFSGRQFSNSRSEMNVSTLELGDSALYLCASSLDRAGYGYTFGSGTRLTVV.